This note documents a single T cell receptor (beta chain) sequence. Its antigen is still unknown. Base qualities are missing; no much larger clone stands one base away. Read against the paper, the sample's treatment or condition label means: live attenuated yellow fever vaccine strain. PBMCs were isolated from peripheral blood using a standard Ficoll-Paque protocol. CD4 and CD8 T-cell fractions were isolated with Dynabeads CD4 and CD8 positive selection kits. TriZol was used to extract RNA from bulk PBMCs, from CD4 and CD8 fractions, and from dextramer-positive and dextramer-negative fractions. The data stem from a study of T cells after yellow fever vaccination (dated by TCRdb to the late 2010s). For context, the study as a whole: The SMART-Seq v4 Ultra Low Input RNA kit was used to prepare libraries from fractions with low cell numbers. To track T-cell clones before and after primary and booster YFV17D yellow fever vaccination, bulk TCR alpha and beta repertoires were sequenced longitudinally. Two healthy male donors made up the cohort, one aged 18 to 30 years and the other aged 30 to 39 years. Blood samples were taken at several timepoints before and after primary and secondary immunization, and bulk PBMC replicates and cell subsets were isolated. Study-wide conclusions, independent of this receptor: A small share of clonotypes was detected in both CD4 and CD8 compartments, with the overlap likely arising from convergent recombination. The secondary T-cell response was found to be weaker but faster than the primary response, with a peak reached on day 5 rather than on day 15. Only a couple of donors were included in the study, so the extent to which the findings can be generalized is limited. Most clones expanded after primary vaccination (almost 97% of CD4 and 88% of CD8) were re-detected after the booster, suggesting that broad memory maintenance occurred. Computational filtering was required because FACS-sorted repertoires could contain abundant contaminating clonotypes from the bulk population.

TCRdb shows the sequencer as Illumina NovaSeq 6000. TCR cDNA was synthesized by 5'RACE template switching, which introduced a universal primer site and unique molecular identifiers. Priming for cDNA synthesis came from both the TCR alpha and TCR beta constant segments. Two PCR steps were used to amplify libraries, with sample barcodes and sequencing adapters being added in the second step. Libraries were sequenced on Illumina HiSeq 2500 (2x100 bp) or NovaSeq (2x150 bp). Per the source publication's procedure: Demultiplexing of reads and collapsing into UMI consensus sequences were performed with MIGEC, and V(D)J alignment was carried out with MiXCR. Using edgeR on replicate PBMC samples, clonotypes were called vaccine-responding if FDR was below 0.01 and the log2 fold change was above 5 up to day 15. Each bulk clonotype received a CD4 or CD8 identity based on whether the sequenced CD4 or CD8 repertoire contained that clonotype at higher abundance. TCRdb redid the processing of the public reads, applying fastp at Q25 and MiXCR, and retained in-frame beta chains. Rows with one shared CDR3 protein collapse into an entry with the most common genes and DNA. The V and J calls follow TCRdb's processing rather than the paper's. In all, the sample holds around 320,000 distinct CDR3 sequences, and around 10% of those were seen once. The ten most abundant clones make up 3% to 4% of the sample.

The CDR3, cysteine through phenylalanine, is 14 amino acids long. Only the CDR3 portion is preserved as DNA: 42 bases, with reading frame beginning at the first base. For CDR1 and CDR2, the germline V gene (reference sequence) lists DFQATT and SNEGSKA. Cut back by 6 bases and 8 bases, the V and J ends lie 21 bases apart. Sequenced here: CD4+ T cells sorted from PBMCs, sampled 5 days after the yellow fever booster vaccination. This receptor was obtained from a man between 18 and 29 years old who received the YFV17D yellow fever vaccine. This chain is built from TRBV20-1 and TRBJ2-3; matching of 6 bases hints at TRBD2 as the D gene. At the DNA level, the sequence is TGCAGTGCGGAGAGGCGGGGCGGTGTCGGTACGCAGTATTTT. The encoded protein is CSAERRGGVGTQYF.